The entry that follows covers one T cell receptor beta chain sequence. In the study's own analysis: Amplification of reference gene primers was used by the study to estimate nucleated cell counts. Profiled with immunoSEQ multiplex PCR; TCRdb holds only in-frame clones, not every one. For V, J and clone size, that table is used; D and trimming come from the DNA. The sample holds approximately 240,000 clones, approximately 86% seen once. Germline assignment: CDR1 LGHDT and CDR2 YNNKEL (reference sequence). The CDR3 contains 14 residues. With 3 bases removed from V and 1 base from J, the gap between germline ends came to 6 bases. The sample belongs to a study of blood T cell repertoires in COVID-19. Study in general: COVID-19 samples from acute and convalescent phases originated in the United States, Italy and Spain. T cells, B-cell-depleted T cells, or PBMCs supplied cDNA or gDNA.

This rearrangement joins TRBV3-1 (or the pseudogene TRBV3-2) to TRBJ2-2; D is unresolved. The sample taken for sequencing was peripheral blood. The TCR was taken from a woman in her sixties with active or convalescent COVID-19. The CDR3 reads CASSQSRNTGELFF. The DNA for the CDR3 is TGTGCCAGCAGCCAGTCGAGGAACACCGGGGAGCTGTTTTTT.